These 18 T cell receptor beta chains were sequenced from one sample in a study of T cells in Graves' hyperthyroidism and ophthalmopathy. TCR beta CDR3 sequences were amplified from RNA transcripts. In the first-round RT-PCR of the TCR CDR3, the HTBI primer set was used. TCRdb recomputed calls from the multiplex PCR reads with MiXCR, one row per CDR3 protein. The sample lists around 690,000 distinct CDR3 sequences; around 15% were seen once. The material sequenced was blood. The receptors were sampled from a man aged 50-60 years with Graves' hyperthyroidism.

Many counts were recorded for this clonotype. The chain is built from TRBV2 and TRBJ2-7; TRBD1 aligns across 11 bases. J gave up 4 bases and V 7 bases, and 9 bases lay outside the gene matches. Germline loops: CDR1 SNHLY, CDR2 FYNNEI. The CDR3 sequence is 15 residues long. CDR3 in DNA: TGTGCCAGCAAGGGAACCGGGACAGGGGGATACGAGCAGTACTTC. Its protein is CASKGTGTGGYEQYF.

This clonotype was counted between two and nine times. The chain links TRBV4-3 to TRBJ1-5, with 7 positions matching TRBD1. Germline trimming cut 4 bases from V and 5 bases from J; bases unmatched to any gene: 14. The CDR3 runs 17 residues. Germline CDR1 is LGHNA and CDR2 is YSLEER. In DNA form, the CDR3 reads TGCGCCAGCAGCCCCCTGGGACCGGGACAGCGGCATCAGCCCCAGCATTTT. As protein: CASSPLGPGQRHQPQHF.

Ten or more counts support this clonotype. In DNA, the CDR3 is TGTGCCAGCAGCCAAGGAGGATGGGAGACCCAGTACTTC. This sequence encodes CASSQGGWETQYF. This chain joins TRBV14 and TRBJ2-5; D uncertain. In germline, CDR1 is SGHDN, CDR2 FVKESK. This CDR3 contains 13 residues. V dropped 1 base and J dropped 5 bases, with 8 bases sitting between them.

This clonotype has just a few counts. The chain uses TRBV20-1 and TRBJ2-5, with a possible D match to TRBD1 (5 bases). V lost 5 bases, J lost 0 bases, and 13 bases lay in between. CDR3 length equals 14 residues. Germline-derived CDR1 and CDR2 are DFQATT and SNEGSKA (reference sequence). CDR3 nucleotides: TGCAGTGCTTTCACTTTAGGGGACCAAGAGACCCAGTACTTC. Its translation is CSAFTLGDQETQYF.

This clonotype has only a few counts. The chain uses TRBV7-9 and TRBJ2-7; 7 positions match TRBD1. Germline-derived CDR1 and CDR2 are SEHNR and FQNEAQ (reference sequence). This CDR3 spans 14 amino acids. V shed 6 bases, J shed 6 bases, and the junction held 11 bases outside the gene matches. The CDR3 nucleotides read TGTGCCAGCAGGTCGTCCGGGACAGAAAGCGAGCAGTACTTC. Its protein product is CASRSSGTESEQYF. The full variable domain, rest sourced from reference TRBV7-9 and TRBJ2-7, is DTGVSQNPRHKITKRGQNVTFRCDPISEHNRLYWYRQTLGQGPEFLTYFQNEAQLEKSRLLSDRFSAERPKGSFSTLEIQRTEQGDSAMYLCASRSSGTESEQYFGPGTRLTVT.

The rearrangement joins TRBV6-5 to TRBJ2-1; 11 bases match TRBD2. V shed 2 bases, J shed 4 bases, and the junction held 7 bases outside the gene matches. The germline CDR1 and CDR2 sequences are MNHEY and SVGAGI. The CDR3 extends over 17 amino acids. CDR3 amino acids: CASSYPTGTSGYNEQFF. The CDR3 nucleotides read TGTGCCAGCAGTTACCCCACAGGGACTAGCGGTTACAATGAGCAGTTCTTC.

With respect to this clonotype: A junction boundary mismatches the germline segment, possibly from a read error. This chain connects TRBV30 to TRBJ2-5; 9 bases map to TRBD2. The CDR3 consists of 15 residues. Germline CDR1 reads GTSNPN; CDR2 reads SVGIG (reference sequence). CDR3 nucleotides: TGTGTCTGGAATACCGGGACTAGCATTGGAGAGACCCAGTACTTC. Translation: CVWNTGTSIGETQYF. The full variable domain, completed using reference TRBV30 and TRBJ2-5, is SQTIHQWPATLVQPVGSPLSLECTVEGTSNPNLYWYRQAAGRGLQLLFYSVGIGQISSEVPQNLSASRPQDRQFILSSKKLLLSDSGFYLCVWNTGTSIGETQYFGPGTRLLVL.

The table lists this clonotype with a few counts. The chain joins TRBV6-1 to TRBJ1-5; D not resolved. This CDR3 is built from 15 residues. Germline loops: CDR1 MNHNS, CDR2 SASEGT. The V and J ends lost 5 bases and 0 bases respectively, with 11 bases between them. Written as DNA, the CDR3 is TGTGCCAGCAGTAGGGCATACGATAGCAATCAGCCCCAGCATTTT. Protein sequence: CASSRAYDSNQPQHF.

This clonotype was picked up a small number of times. The CDR3 reads CASSRGGAAGNTIYF. The CDR3 region has the DNA TGTGCCAGCTCCAGAGGGGGAGCCGCTGGAAACACCATATATTTT. The V gene is TRBV9, the J gene TRBJ1-3; possible D gene TRBD1, 6 bases. With 7 bases removed from V and 2 bases from J, the gap between germline ends came to 16 bases. Germline V gene data show CDR1 as SGDLS and CDR2 as YYNGEE. This CDR3 has 15 residues.

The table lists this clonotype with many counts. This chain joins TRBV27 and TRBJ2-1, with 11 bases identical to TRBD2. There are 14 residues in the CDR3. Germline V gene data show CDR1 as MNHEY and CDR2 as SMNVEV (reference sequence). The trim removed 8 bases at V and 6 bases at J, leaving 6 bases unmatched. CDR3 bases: TGTGCCAGCGGCACTAGCGGGAGATTCAATGAGCAGTTCTTC. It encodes CASGTSGRFNEQFF.

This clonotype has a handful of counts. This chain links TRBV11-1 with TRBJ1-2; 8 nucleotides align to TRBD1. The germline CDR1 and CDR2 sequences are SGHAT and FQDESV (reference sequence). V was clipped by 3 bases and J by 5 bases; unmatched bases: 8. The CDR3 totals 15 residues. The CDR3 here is CASSLMDRALYGYTF. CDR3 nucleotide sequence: TGTGCCAGCAGCTTGATGGACAGGGCCTTATATGGCTACACCTTC.

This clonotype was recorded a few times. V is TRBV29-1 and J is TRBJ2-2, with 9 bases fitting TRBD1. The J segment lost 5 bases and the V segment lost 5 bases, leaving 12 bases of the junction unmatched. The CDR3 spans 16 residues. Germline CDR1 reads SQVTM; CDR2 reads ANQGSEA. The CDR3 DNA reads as TGCAGCGTTTTTGGAGCACCGGGACAGGGAACCGGGGAGCTGTTTTTT. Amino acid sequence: CSVFGAPGQGTGELFF.

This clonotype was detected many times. The CDR3 DNA reads TGTGCCATCGAGGGGCGTGGGGACATTCAGTACTTC. It encodes CAIEGRGDIQYF. The rearrangement joins TRBV28 to TRBJ2-4; the D gene could be TRBD1 or TRBD2 (5 bases each). V was pared by 10 bases and J by 8 bases, with 15 bases between. CDR1 MDHEN and CDR2 SYDVKM come from the germline V gene. There are 12 residues in the CDR3.

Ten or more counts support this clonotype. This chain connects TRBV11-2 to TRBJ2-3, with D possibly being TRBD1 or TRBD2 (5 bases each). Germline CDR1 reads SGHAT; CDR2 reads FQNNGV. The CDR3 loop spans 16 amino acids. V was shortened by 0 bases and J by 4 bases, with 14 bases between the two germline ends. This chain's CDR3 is CASSLEARGVPDTQYF. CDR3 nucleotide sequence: TGTGCCAGCAGCTTAGAAGCTAGAGGGGTTCCAGATACGCAGTATTTT.

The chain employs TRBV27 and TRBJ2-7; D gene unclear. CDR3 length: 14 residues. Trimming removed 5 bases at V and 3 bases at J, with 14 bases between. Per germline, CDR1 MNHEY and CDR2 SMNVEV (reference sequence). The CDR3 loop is CASSGDVWGYEQYF. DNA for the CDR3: TGTGCCAGCAGTGGGGATGTGTGGGGCTACGAGCAGTACTTC.

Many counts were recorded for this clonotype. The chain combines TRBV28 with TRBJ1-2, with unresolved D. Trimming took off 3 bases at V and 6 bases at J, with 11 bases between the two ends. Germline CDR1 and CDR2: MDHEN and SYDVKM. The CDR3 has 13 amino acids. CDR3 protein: CASSLVRRHGYTF. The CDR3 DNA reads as TGTGCCAGCAGTTTGGTTAGGAGGCATGGCTACACCTTC.

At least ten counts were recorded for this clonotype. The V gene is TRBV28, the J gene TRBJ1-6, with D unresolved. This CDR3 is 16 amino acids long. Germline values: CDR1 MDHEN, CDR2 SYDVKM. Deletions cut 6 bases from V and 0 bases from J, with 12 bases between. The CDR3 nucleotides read TGTGCCAGCAGGAGTGGGGTGAGCTCCTATAATTCACCCCTCCACTTT. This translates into CASRSGVSSYNSPLHF.

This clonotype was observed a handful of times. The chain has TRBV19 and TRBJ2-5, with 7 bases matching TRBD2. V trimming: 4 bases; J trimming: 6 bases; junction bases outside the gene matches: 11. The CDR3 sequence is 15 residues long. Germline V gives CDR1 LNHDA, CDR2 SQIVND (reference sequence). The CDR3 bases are TGTGCCAGTAGTAAGGATAGCGGGTTGTGGAAGACCCAGTACTTC. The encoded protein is CASSKDSGLWKTQYF.